This T cell receptor (beta chain) derives from a study of long-term antiretroviral therapy in people with HIV. Germline V gives CDR1 SGHRS, CDR2 YFSETQ. The CDR3 consists of 16 residues. V was pared by 1 base and J by 0 bases, with 14 bases between. Whole-study results and caveats: Clonal populations expanded prior to ART predominated within the repertoire at all time points. Repertoires with HIV possessed tighter CDR3 length spans than those of controls. There were no data on ART adherence, viral resistance or therapy changes, a gap that limits inferences about post-ART repertoire changes.

At the survey level, the v3.0 immunoSEQ assay was run. This table comes from immunoSEQ multiplex PCR, and its TCRdb copy is limited to in-frame clones, with some not included. The data hold about 39,000 clones, with about 88% observed a single time. Notes on this clone: Its antigen is as yet unknown.

Every participant gave one or more pre-ART and two or more post-ART PBMC samples. This sequence joins TRBV5-1 and TRBJ2-7, with D unresolved. This TCR was recovered from a young woman with HIV. The input for sequencing was unsorted PBMCs, taken just before starting antiretroviral therapy. The CDR3 region is CASSLREGPSSYEQYF. The DNA of the CDR3 is TGCGCCAGCAGCTTGCGCGAAGGACCGAGCTCCTACGAGCAGTACTTC. Together with reference TRBV5-1 and TRBJ2-7, the CDR3 gives the full variable domain: KAGVTQTPRYLIKTRGQQVTLSCSPISGHRSVSWYQQTPGQGLQFLFEYFSETQRNKGNFPGRFSGRQFSNSRSEMNVSTLELGDSALYLCASSLREGPSSYEQYFGPGTRLTVT.